The 5 T cell receptor beta chains in this list originate from one sample, sequenced in a study of blood T cells in healthy people across ages. Together with a sample-barcoded 5' primer, a J-beta primer mix was included in a second PCR lasting roughly 6 to 12 cycles. MiXCR, run by TCRdb on the 5' RACE reads, gives a single entry per CDR3 protein. The sample lists 650,000 or so distinct CDR3 sequences, more than 45% occurring once. The sequenced sample was blood. Source of these receptors: an elderly woman in good health.

This clonotype was counted at least ten times. The V call is TRBV5-1, the J call TRBJ2-1, with D possibly being TRBD1 or TRBD2 (5 bases each). Per the germline V gene, CDR1 is SGHRS and CDR2 is YFSETQ. The V and J ends lost 1 base and 6 bases respectively, with 14 bases between them. The CDR3 contains 15 residues. CDR3: CASSLRGSTGNEQFF. CDR3 nucleotide sequence: TGCGCCAGCAGCTTGCGGGGCTCTACTGGCAATGAGCAGTTCTTC.

The chain links TRBV7-3 to TRBJ2-1; 11 nucleotides line up with TRBD2. Per germline, CDR1 SGHTA and CDR2 FQGTGA. The CDR3 consists of 15 residues. The V and J ends lost 7 bases and 4 bases, in that order; junction bases with no gene match: 6. In nucleotides, the CDR3 is TGTGCCAGCAACCCGGGACTAGCGGTTTACAATGAGCAGTTCTTC. Its translation: CASNPGLAVYNEQFF.

The chain has TRBV12-3 or TRBV12-4 and TRBJ1-4; tentative D call: TRBD1 (5 bases). V was trimmed by 5 bases and J by 5 bases, leaving 15 bases between them. The length of the CDR3 is 15 residues. For the CDR3, the DNA is TGTGCCAGCAGTGCCGGGGGAACGTTGAATGAAAAACTGTTTTTT. It is translated as CASSAGGTLNEKLFF.

The DNA of the CDR3 is TGTGCCAGCAGCCAAGATCAAGCGGGAGGGACTAACACCGGGGAGCTGTTTTTT. Translating gives CASSQDQAGGTNTGELFF. The rearrangement links TRBV4-2 to TRBJ2-2; 10 nucleotides agree with TRBD2. V lost 0 bases, J lost 2 bases, and 6 bases stayed unmatched. Germline CDR1 is LGHNA and CDR2 is YNFKEQ. The CDR3 has 18 residues.

This clonotype turned up a few times. The rearrangement uses TRBV7-2 and TRBJ2-7; 7 bases match TRBD1. The CDR3 runs 14 residues. From germline, CDR1 is SGHTA and CDR2 FQGNSA. The V gene end was trimmed by 4 bases and the J gene end by 2 bases; junction bases not matched to a gene: 5. CDR3: CASSSAGTAYEQYF. In DNA form, the CDR3 reads TGTGCCAGCAGCTCGGCAGGGACAGCCTACGAGCAGTACTTC.